What follows are 18 T cell receptor beta chains derived from one specimen sequenced in a study of T cell responses to AZD1222 COVID-19 vaccine. Some clones are missing from TCRdb's copy, which holds only in-frame ones; the method was immunoSEQ multiplex PCR. Of over 100,000 clones listed, roughly 83% are singletons. The sample in question was peripheral blood, obtained on day 0 of AZD1222 vaccination. These receptors all come from an adult in good health.

This rearrangement joins TRBV28 to TRBJ1-2, with 9 bases matching TRBD1. The V gene's germline CDR1 is MDHEN and CDR2 SYDVKM. V shed 4 bases and J 2 bases; nucleotides not matched to a gene: 2. The CDR3 is 14 residues long. CDR3 loop: CASSYGTGNYGYTF. The CDR3 bases are TGTGCCAGCAGTTACGGGACAGGGAACTATGGCTACACCTTC.

V and J are TRBV12-5 and TRBJ1-6, with D perhaps TRBD1 (6 bases). The V gene's germline CDR1 is LGHNT and CDR2 FRNRAP. There are 13 residues in the CDR3. Between the trimmed V and J ends, which lost 4 bases and 8 bases, there was a span of 9 bases. Here the CDR3 reads CASGWDIYSPLHF. The CDR3 DNA follows: TGTGCTAGTGGTTGGGACATCTATTCACCCCTCCACTTT.

This chain links TRBV5-1 with TRBJ2-5, with D hard to call. The germline V gene encodes CDR1 SGHRS and CDR2 YFSETQ. The V end lost 3 bases, the J end lost 5 bases, and 11 bases lay between the germline ends. The CDR3 spans 13 residues. CDR3 protein: CASSSSYGETQYF. Here the CDR3 DNA reads TGCGCCAGCAGCTCTTCATACGGGGAGACCCAGTACTTC.

The genes are TRBV10-3 and TRBJ2-2; 11 nucleotides agree with TRBD2. With V trimmed by 2 bases and J by 6 bases, 5 bases remained unmatched. Germline loops: CDR1 ENHRY, CDR2 SYGVKD. The CDR3 is 16 amino acids. The CDR3 here is CAISEVAGGPSGELFF. In DNA form, the CDR3 reads TGTGCCATCAGTGAGGTAGCGGGAGGGCCGTCCGGGGAGCTGTTTTTT.

The J gene is TRBJ1-1, the V gene TRBV6-2 or TRBV6-3; TRBD1 matches at 9 bases. CDR3 length: 17 amino acids. The ends lost 0 bases at V and 2 bases at J; junction bases unmatched: 7. The germline V gene encodes CDR1 MNHEY and CDR2 SVGEGT. The CDR3 DNA reads as TGTGCCAGCAGTTACTCGGGACAGGGAAGAAGAAACACTGAAGCTTTCTTT. This encodes CASSYSGQGRRNTEAFF.

The gene calls are TRBV10-1 and TRBJ2-6; D uncertain. The length of the CDR3 is 14 residues. Germline assignment: CDR1 WNHNN and CDR2 SYGVQD (reference sequence). The V end was cut by 7 bases, the J end by 2 bases, with 9 bases between. In nucleotides, the CDR3 is TGCGCCAGCAAAGTGGGGACTGGGGCCAACGTCCTGACTTTC. It encodes CASKVGTGANVLTF.

The gene calls are TRBV4-1 and TRBJ1-2, with D perhaps TRBD1 (6 bases). Per the germline V gene, CDR1 is MGHRA and CDR2 is YSYEKL. The CDR3 sequence is 14 residues long. V was clipped by 3 bases and J by 7 bases, with 15 bases between them. The chain's CDR3 is CASSHPTGTFGYTF. The CDR3, as DNA: TGCGCCAGCAGCCATCCCACCGGGACATTTGGCTACACCTTC.

The rearrangement joins TRBV18 to TRBJ1-6, with TRBD1 identical over 7 bases. The germline V gene has CDR1 KGHSH and CDR2 LQKENI. CDR3 length equals 17 residues. J lost 0 bases, V lost 2 bases, and 4 bases had no gene match. The CDR3 sequence is CASSPGDRYSYNSPLHF. CDR3 coding DNA: TGTGCCAGCTCACCAGGGGACAGATACTCCTATAATTCACCCCTCCACTTT.

The genes are TRBV28 and TRBJ1-1; maybe TRBD1 (5 bases). The CDR3 loop spans 13 amino acids. The ends were cut back, 9 bases at V and 4 bases at J, with 15 bases in the middle. Germline V CDR1 and CDR2: MDHEN, SYDVKM. This CDR3 reads CASTEGQPTEAFF. CDR3 sequence (DNA): TGTGCCAGTACCGAGGGGCAGCCCACTGAAGCTTTCTTT.

The CDR3 DNA follows: TGTGCCAGCAGTTATTATTCTAGGACGTCCTATGGCTACACCTTC. Protein product: CASSYYSRTSYGYTF. The V and J genes are TRBV6-2 or TRBV6-3 and TRBJ1-2; D is unclear. Germline-derived CDR1 and CDR2 are MNHEY and SVGEGT. Trimming shortened V by 3 bases and J by 4 bases, and 15 bases separated the two germline ends. The CDR3 covers 15 residues.

The chain carries TRBV6-1 and TRBJ2-3; D is ambiguous. Germline V gene lookup returns CDR1 MNHNS and CDR2 SASEGT. The V end was cut by 2 bases, the J end by 1 base, with 10 bases between. This CDR3 spans 15 amino acids. The CDR3 is CASSETTGGTDTQYF. CDR3 sequence (DNA): TGTGCCAGCAGTGAAACGACCGGAGGCACAGATACGCAGTATTTT.

The rearrangement uses TRBV6-2 or TRBV6-3 and TRBJ1-5, with TRBD1 as a possible D gene (5 bases). V was trimmed by 3 bases and J by 3 bases, leaving 15 bases between them. Per the germline V gene, CDR1 is MNHEY and CDR2 is SVGEGT. This CDR3 has 16 amino acids. As DNA, the CDR3 is TGTGCCAGCAGTTATGCCGGGACGGCGTACAATCAGCCCCAGCATTTT. Translated: CASSYAGTAYNQPQHF.

The chain has TRBV27 and TRBJ1-1; D not resolved. Trimming took 9 bases from V and 4 from J, leaving 15 bases between them. Germline CDR1 MNHEY, CDR2 SMNVEV (reference sequence). The CDR3 contains 13 residues. CDR3 region: CASVDRKPTEAFF. DNA of the CDR3: TGTGCCAGTGTCGACCGAAAACCCACTGAAGCTTTCTTT.

This rearrangement joins TRBV24-1 to TRBJ1-2; no reliable D call. The CDR3 runs to 15 residues. Trimming left V 4 bases short and J 1 base short, with 12 bases between. Germline CDR1 reads KGHDR; CDR2 reads SFDVKD. The CDR3 reads CATSDPQDFNYGYTF. In DNA, the CDR3 is TGTGCCACCAGTGACCCCCAGGACTTTAACTATGGCTACACCTTC.

CDR3 residues: CASSLYGGQGNQPQHF. The CDR3 region has the DNA TGTGCCAGCAGTTTATACGGGGGACAGGGGAATCAGCCCCAGCATTTT. This sequence joins TRBV27 and TRBJ1-5; 10 bases align to TRBD1. The CDR3 is made up of 16 amino acids. The V and J ends lost 1 base and 4 bases, in that order; junction bases with no gene match: 4. Germline V CDR1 and CDR2: MNHEY, SMNVEV (reference sequence).

This sequence joins TRBV7-9 and TRBJ2-7; D possibly uses TRBD1 or TRBD2 (6 bases each). Trimming shortened V by 4 bases and J by 0 bases, and 10 bases separated the two germline ends. Germline CDR1 is SEHNR and CDR2 is FQNEAQ (reference sequence). The CDR3 consists of 14 residues. The CDR3 DNA is TGTGCCAGCAGCTATTCGGGGGCCTCCTACGAGCAGTACTTC. It is translated as CASSYSGASYEQYF. Supplemented by reference TRBV7-9 and TRBJ2-7, the full variable domain reads DTGVSQNPRHKITKRGQNVTFRCDPISEHNRLYWYRQTLGQGPEFLTYFQNEAQLEKSRLLSDRFSAERPKGSFSTLEIQRTEQGDSAMYLCASSYSGASYEQYFGPGTRLTVT.

The J gene is TRBJ1-1, the V gene TRBV9; D is uncertain. Trimming took 0 bases from V and 1 from J, leaving 10 bases between them. Germline values: CDR1 SGDLS, CDR2 YYNGEE. This CDR3 is built from 15 residues. The CDR3 loop is CASSVDQPQNTEAFF. DNA of the CDR3: TGTGCCAGCAGCGTAGATCAACCTCAGAACACTGAAGCTTTCTTT.

The rearrangement links TRBV4-3 to TRBJ1-2; weak D call: TRBD1 (6 bases). Trimming cost V 0 bases and J 0 bases, with 23 bases left between them. The CDR3 runs 20 residues. Germline loops: CDR1 LGHNA, CDR2 YSLEER. The CDR3 here is CASSQDRARTAWNPNYGYTF. The DNA of the CDR3 is TGCGCCAGCAGCCAAGATAGGGCCCGGACAGCATGGAATCCTAACTATGGCTACACCTTC.